Below, 27 T cell receptor beta chains from the same sample are listed, as sequenced in a study of blood T cells in healthy people across ages (dated by TCRdb to between 2015 and 2016). Library method: 5' RACE. A second PCR of 7 to 11 cycles was performed with a sample-barcoded 5' primer and a J-beta primer mix. The public sequencing data were trimmed at Q25 with fastp and processed into clonotypes with MiXCR by TCRdb, which kept only in-frame beta chains. Records with the same CDR3 protein are collapsed into one entry carrying the most frequent genes and DNA. The sample contains some 1.8 million distinct CDR3 sequences, 30% to 40% of them found a single time. 23% of the sample lies in the top ten. The specimen was blood. The receptors were sampled from a human donor in good health.

This sequence joins TRBV7-2 and TRBJ2-4, with D possibly TRBD2 on 5 matching bases. Gene TRBJ2-7 matches the end of the DNA better, so the J call may be wrong. The CDR3 spans 15 residues. CDR1 and CDR2 from the germline V gene are SGHTA and FQGNSA. CDR3 amino acids: CASSSGSGFTHEQYF. Written as DNA, the CDR3 is TGTGCCAGCAGCTCGGGTTCGGGGTTCACCCACGAGCAGTACTTC.

The chain has TRBV24-1 and TRBJ1-2, with TRBD1 matching 7 bases. The V gene's germline CDR1 is KGHDR and CDR2 SFDVKD. This CDR3 has 19 amino acids. Trimming cost V 3 bases and J 4 bases; bases outside gene matches: 19. CDR3 sequence (DNA): TGTGCCACCAGTGATAGACCAGGACGGGACAGCGGATTAAGCTATGGCTACACCTTC. Its protein is CATSDRPGRDSGLSYGYTF.

The chain employs TRBV5-1 and TRBJ2-3, with 8 positions matching TRBD2. V shed 3 bases and J 7 bases; nucleotides not matched to a gene: 10. The CDR3 totals 15 residues. Germline V gives CDR1 SGHRS, CDR2 YFSETQ. CDR3 bases: TGCGCCAGCAGCTGGGCGGCGGGGGGAACGTATACGCAGTATTTT. This translates into CASSWAAGGTYTQYF.

The V call is TRBV11-3, the J call TRBJ1-1; TRBD1 matches at 7 bases. The CDR3 is 14 residues long. Trimming removed 5 bases from V and 10 bases from J; junction bases left unmatched: 13. Per the germline V gene, CDR1 is SGHNT and CDR2 is YENEEA. The CDR3 spells CASSRGGAVPGAFF. The CDR3 region has the DNA TGTGCCAGCAGCAGAGGGGGCGCGGTCCCTGGAGCTTTCTTT.

This clonotype came up a few times. The rearrangement uses TRBV20-1 and TRBJ2-5, with 11 bases that match TRBD2. CDR1 is DFQATT, CDR2 SNEGSKA, per germline (reference sequence). The CDR3 loop spans 14 amino acids. Trimming took 5 bases from V and 6 from J; bases not matched to a gene: 8. The CDR3: CSAVSGGARKTQYF. For the CDR3, the DNA is TGCAGTGCTGTTAGCGGGGGGGCGAGAAAGACCCAGTACTTC.

A note on this clonotype: A much larger clone lies a single base off, so this may be a read error. The chain has TRBV28 and TRBJ1-5, with TRBD1 as a possible D gene (6 bases). CDR3 length: 15 residues. Germline CDR1 MDHEN, CDR2 SYDVKM. V lost 3 bases to trimming and J lost 1 base, with 10 bases between them. The CDR3 sequence: CASSLNRVSNQPQHF. DNA of the CDR3: TGTGCCAGCAGTTTGAACAGGGTCAGCAATCAGCCCCAGCATTTT.

The chain carries TRBV18 and TRBJ2-1; 7 nucleotides line up with TRBD2. Germline trimming cut 3 bases from V and 10 bases from J; bases unmatched to any gene: 18. This CDR3 region has 17 residues. CDR1 and CDR2 from the germline V gene are KGHSH and LQKENI. The CDR3 here is CASSPFPPSGPPKEQFF. CDR3 DNA sequence: TGTGCCAGCTCACCCTTTCCCCCTAGCGGACCCCCGAAGGAGCAGTTCTTC.

The sample holds a few counts of this clonotype. The chain has TRBV4-2 and TRBJ2-5; 14 nucleotides line up with TRBD2. V shed 1 base and J 2 bases; nucleotides not matched to a gene: 6. CDR1 and CDR2 (germline): LGHNA, YNFKEQ. CDR3 size: 18 residues. CDR3 sequence reads: CASSQGPGTSGGQETQYF. DNA for the CDR3: TGTGCCAGCAGCCAAGGGCCAGGGACTAGCGGGGGACAAGAGACCCAGTACTTC.

V gene TRBV18 combines with J gene TRBJ2-7; 7 positions match TRBD1. The CDR3 consists of 15 residues. From germline, CDR1 is KGHSH and CDR2 LQKENI. Trimming removed 3 bases from V and 2 bases from J; junction bases left unmatched: 7. CDR3 amino acids: CASSPSEQGTYEQYF. CDR3 nucleotides: TGTGCCAGCTCACCTTCGGAACAGGGGACCTACGAGCAGTACTTC.

This chain links TRBV20-1 with TRBJ2-7; possibly TRBD1 or TRBD2 for D (5 bases each). V was shortened by 6 bases and J by 4 bases, with 16 bases between the two germline ends. The CDR3 is made up of 13 amino acids. Per the germline V gene, CDR1 is DFQATT and CDR2 is SNEGSKA (reference sequence). The CDR3 nucleotides are TGCAGTGCCTCTGGGGCCAGGGAGTACGAGCAGTACTTC. Protein: CSASGAREYEQYF.

This clonotype was seen a few times. The V gene is TRBV7-2, the J gene TRBJ2-4; 8 bases fit TRBD1. Per germline, CDR1 SGHTA and CDR2 FQGNSA. CDR3 length equals 15 residues. The ends lost 5 bases at V and 9 bases at J; junction bases unmatched: 12. CDR3 region: CASSKGQAQGVIQYF. The CDR3 coding sequence is TGTGCCAGCAGCAAGGGACAGGCCCAGGGGGTCATTCAGTACTTC.

The rearrangement uses TRBV6-2 or TRBV6-3 and TRBJ1-5; 8 bases map to TRBD1. The CDR3 is made up of 14 amino acids. Germline V CDR1 and CDR2: MNHEY, SVGEGT. The junction had 6 bases not matched to a gene; V was cut back by 5 bases and J by 6 bases. The CDR3 coding sequence is TGTGCCAGCAGTAGTCGACAGGGGACTCAGCCCCAGCATTTT. Amino acids: CASSSRQGTQPQHF.

This clonotype was seen more than once but under ten times. The chain links TRBV9 to TRBJ2-3; D is unresolved. The germline V gene has CDR1 SGDLS and CDR2 YYNGEE. V was clipped by 3 bases and J by 2 bases, with 16 bases between them. The CDR3 is made up of 16 amino acids. The CDR3, as DNA: TGTGCCAGCAGCGCAGTGATAACGGTCGACACAGATACGCAGTATTTT. It yields the protein CASSAVITVDTDTQYF.

This clonotype came up a few times. The chain has TRBV5-1 and TRBJ1-6; D may be TRBD1 (6 bases). The V and J ends lost 3 bases and 7 bases respectively, with 14 bases between them. Germline values: CDR1 SGHRS, CDR2 YFSETQ. This CDR3 spans 15 amino acids. The CDR3 DNA reads TGCGCCAGCAGCTCGACAGACAGGATAAATTCACCCCTCCACTTT. This sequence encodes CASSSTDRINSPLHF. Full variable domain (outside the CDR3, taken from reference TRBV5-1 and TRBJ1-6): KAGVTQTPRYLIKTRGQQVTLSCSPISGHRSVSWYQQTPGQGLQFLFEYFSETQRNKGNFPGRFSGRQFSNSRSEMNVSTLELGDSALYLCASSSTDRINSPLHFGNGTRLTVT.

The CDR3 region has the DNA TGTGCCAGCGGGACTAGCGGGGGAGCCGGGGAGCTGTTTTTT. This translates into CASGTSGGAGELFF. The rearrangement uses TRBV7-3 and TRBJ2-2; 14 positions agree with TRBD2. The J segment lost 6 bases and the V segment lost 8 bases, leaving 2 bases of the junction unmatched. CDR3 size: 14 residues. The germline CDR1 and CDR2 sequences are SGHTA and FQGTGA.

This clonotype was observed a few times. The chain recombines TRBV7-9 with TRBJ2-4; a possible D gene is TRBD1 (5 bases). The germline CDR1 and CDR2 sequences are SEHNR and FQNEAQ (reference sequence). V lost 1 base and J 13 bases, leaving 17 bases between the germline ends. The CDR3 contains 14 residues. The CDR3 here is CASSLGTDTYGQYF. In nucleotides, the CDR3 is TGTGCCAGCAGCTTAGGGACGGACACCTACGGGCAGTACTTC. Variable domain in full (rest from reference TRBV7-9 and TRBJ2-4): DTGVSQNPRHKITKRGQNVTFRCDPISEHNRLYWYRQTLGQGPEFLTYFQNEAQLEKSRLLSDRFSAERPKGSFSTLEIQRTEQGDSAMYLCASSLGTDTYGQYFGAGTRLSVL.

A word on this clonotype: Given a much more abundant clone one base away, this may be a read error. The chain couples TRBV6-5 to TRBJ1-2; D possibly corresponds to TRBD1 (6 bases). The CDR3 runs to 14 residues. CDR1 and CDR2 from the germline V gene are MNHEY and SVGAGI. The CDR3 reads CASYTTGYGYGHTF. CDR3 nucleotide sequence: TGTGCCAGCTACACAACAGGGTATGGCTATGGCCACACCTTC.

The CDR3 loop is CASSASTGGVYGYTF. CDR3 bases: TGTGCCAGCAGCGCCTCGACAGGGGGCGTCTATGGCTACACCTTC. The V and J genes are TRBV9 and TRBJ1-2, with 10 bases matching TRBD1. Germline values: CDR1 SGDLS, CDR2 YYNGEE. Trimming took 3 bases from V and 4 from J; bases not matched to a gene: 6. The CDR3 has 15 residues.

This clonotype was counted once. This chain links TRBV5-1 with TRBJ1-1; D might be TRBD1 (6 bases). Per germline, CDR1 SGHRS and CDR2 YFSETQ. V shed 0 bases and J shed 1 base, with 13 bases lying between them. This CDR3 has 16 amino acids. This chain's CDR3 is CASSLGAGTTNTEAFF. Here the CDR3 DNA reads TGCGCCAGCAGCTTGGGGGCCGGGACAACGAACACTGAAGCTTTCTTT.

The table lists this clonotype with a count of one. The chain uses TRBV6-5 and TRBJ2-3; 7 bases are shared with TRBD2. The CDR3 runs to 16 residues. Germline assignment: CDR1 MNHEY and CDR2 SVGAGI. The V and J ends lost 5 bases and 6 bases, in that order; junction bases with no gene match: 14. CDR3 nucleotides: TGTGCCAGCAGTAGCGTAAAGGCTAGCGGTTGGGATACGCAGTATTTT. Protein product: CASSSVKASGWDTQYF.

This clonotype was counted a few times. The rearrangement uses TRBV15 and TRBJ1-2; tentative D call: TRBD1 (6 bases). The length of the CDR3 is 14 residues. Germline values: CDR1 LNHNV, CDR2 YYDKDF (reference sequence). The V end lost 0 bases, the J end lost 8 bases, and 13 bases lay between the germline ends. CDR3 protein: CATSRERGQFGYTF. Written as DNA, the CDR3 is TGTGCCACCAGCAGAGAGAGAGGACAGTTCGGCTACACCTTC. Variable domain in full (rest from reference TRBV15 and TRBJ1-2): DAMVIQNPRYQVTQFGKPVTLSCSQTLNHNVMYWYQQKSSQAPKLLFHYYDKDFNNEADTPDNFQSRRPNTSFCFLDIRSPGLGDTAMYLCATSRERGQFGYTFGSGTRLTVV.

This rearrangement joins TRBV7-9 to TRBJ2-5; 8 nucleotides line up with TRBD1. The DNA matches TRBJ2-7 better at its end, which makes the J call doubtful. CDR1 and CDR2 from the germline V gene are SEHNR and FQNEAQ (reference sequence). The CDR3 extends over 14 amino acids. The chain's CDR3 is CASRHDRGRYEQYF. The CDR3 DNA follows: TGTGCCAGCAGACACGACAGGGGACGATACGAGCAGTACTTC.

This chain links TRBV20-1 with TRBJ1-2; a weak D match, TRBD1 (5 bases). This CDR3 has 13 residues. Germline values: CDR1 DFQATT, CDR2 SNEGSKA (reference sequence). V lost 6 bases, J lost 5 bases, and 16 bases lay in between. The CDR3 loop is CSAQLAAGYGYTF. CDR3 nucleotides: TGCAGTGCCCAACTTGCCGCAGGGTATGGCTACACCTTC.

This clonotype was counted between two and nine times. This chain uses TRBV5-1 with TRBJ2-3; TRBD1 agrees at 8 bases. CDR3 length equals 14 residues. Germline values: CDR1 SGHRS, CDR2 YFSETQ. Trimming took 6 bases from V and 3 from J; bases not matched to a gene: 6. The CDR3 DNA follows: TGCGCCAGCACCAGGGGGCAGGCGACAGATACGCAGTATTTT. Its protein product is CASTRGQATDTQYF.

A word on this clonotype: A much larger clone differs from this one at a single base, so this may be a read error. The J gene is TRBJ2-7, the V gene TRBV9; 11 nucleotides line up with TRBD2. The CDR3 extends over 15 amino acids. Germline V lookup: CDR1 SGDLS, CDR2 YYNGEE. V shed 3 bases and J 7 bases; nucleotides not matched to a gene: 9. The CDR3: CASSASGGPENEQYF. Here the CDR3 DNA reads TGTGCCAGCAGCGCTAGCGGGGGGCCGGAGAATGAGCAGTACTTC.

The V and J genes are TRBV5-1 and TRBJ2-3; TRBD2 aligns across 7 bases. Trimming cost V 0 bases and J 1 base; bases outside gene matches: 2. This CDR3 has 15 residues. Germline CDR1 SGHRS, CDR2 YFSETQ. The CDR3, as DNA: TGCGCCAGCAGCTTGGGGGACTACCGCACAGATACGCAGTATTTT. Translating gives CASSLGDYRTDTQYF.

Worth noting for this clonotype: At one of its ends the junction is not consistent with the germline gene, which may arise from a read error. V usage is TRBV20-1 and J usage is TRBJ2-6, with D perhaps TRBD1 (5 bases). This CDR3 has 13 amino acids. Germline values: CDR1 DFQATT, CDR2 SNEGSKA (reference sequence). The CDR3 here is CSSLHSGANVLAF. CDR3 bases: TGCAGTTCCCTACACTCTGGGGCCAACGTCCTGGCTTTC.